The T cell receptor beta chain under discussion was sequenced for a study of blood T cell repertoires in COVID-19. This CDR3 is 15 amino acids long. V shed 1 base, J shed 1 base, and the junction held 3 bases outside the gene matches. CDR1 is SGHNT, CDR2 YYREEE, per germline (reference sequence). Sequencing was performed with immunoSEQ multiplex PCR; in TCRdb, only in-frame clones are kept and a portion is missing. The sample gives 70,000 to 85,000 clones, around 88% of which show up once; over 35% is in the top ten. The sample taken for sequencing was peripheral blood. The chain uses TRBV5-4 and TRBJ2-7; 9 bases align to TRBD2. This TCR was sampled from a man older than 75 with active or convalescent COVID-19. This CDR3 reads CASSLFLAGSYEQYF. The CDR3 bases are TGTGCCAGCAGCTTGTTTCTAGCGGGGTCCTACGAGCAGTACTTC.